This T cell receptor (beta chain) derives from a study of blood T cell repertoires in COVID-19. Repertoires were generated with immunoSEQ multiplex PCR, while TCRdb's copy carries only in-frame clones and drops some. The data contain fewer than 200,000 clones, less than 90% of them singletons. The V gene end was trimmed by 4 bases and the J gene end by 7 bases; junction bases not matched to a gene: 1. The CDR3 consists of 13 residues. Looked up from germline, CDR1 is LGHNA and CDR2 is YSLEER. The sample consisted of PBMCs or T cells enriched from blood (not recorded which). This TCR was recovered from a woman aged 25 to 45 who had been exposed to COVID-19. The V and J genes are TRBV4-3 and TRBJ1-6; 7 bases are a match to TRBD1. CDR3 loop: CASSRDRNSPLHF. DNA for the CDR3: TGCGCCAGCAGCCGGGACAGAAATTCACCCCTCCACTTT.